This TCR beta chain originates from a study of OX40 agonist ivuxolimab in advanced cancers. Study information: Ivuxolimab, an antibody acting as an agonist of OX40 (CD134), was used to treat patients. At doses from 0.01 to 10 mg/kg, patients were given intravenous ivuxolimab every 2 weeks.

As to this clone: The antigen is unknown.

Collection of blood occurred at baseline, at cycle 4 day 1, and at cycle 7 day 1. Assay used: immunoSEQ multiplex PCR; TCRdb lists only in-frame clones, some missing. The sample records 35,000 to 50,000 clones, about nine tenths being singletons. Study-level points and caveats: CD4+ and CD8+ blood T cells expanded clonally by week 6 at 0.1 to 3.0 mg/kg.

The specimen comprised CD4+ or CD8+ T cells sorted from blood, sampled in a trial of the OX40 agonist ivuxolimab. The receptor was derived from an adult with an advanced solid tumor such as melanoma, head and neck, liver or kidney cancer.

The CDR3 reads CASSLLAGSTDTQYF. For the CDR3, the DNA is TGTGCCAGCAGTTTACTAGCGGGGAGTACAGATACGCAGTATTTT. J is TRBJ2-3 and V is TRBV6-5, with 10 bases lining up with TRBD2. Trimming removed 4 bases from V and 3 bases from J; junction bases left unmatched: 4. CDR1 MNHEY and CDR2 SVGAGI come from the germline V gene. The CDR3 is 15 amino acids.